The entry below gives a single T cell receptor (beta chain) sequence along with its context. Its antigen remains unidentified. This sample also contains other DNA sequences that code for the same CDR3. The sample originates from a study of cytomegalovirus exposure and HLA in healthy donors. Regarding the study as a whole: In a later analysis, compared with equally common non-associated chains, HLA-associated beta chains were more expanded. Later on, an analysis showed TCR association rates differing by HLA locus, with DRB1 the most and HLA-C the fewest. Among CMV-associated TCR beta chains, most appeared HLA-restricted in a later analysis. As a later analysis showed, several of the most significant clusters appeared to be linked to common viral pathogens.

In the PCR, 60 Vbeta and 13 Jbeta primers were used. Generated by immunoSEQ multiplex PCR, the TCRdb table keeps only in-frame clones and is missing some. There are around 86,000 clones in the sample; about 8% occur only once, and over 2% lies in the top ten. This CDR3 comprises 16 residues. Germline values: CDR1 LGHNA, CDR2 YNFKEQ. Trimming removed 4 bases at V and 3 bases at J, with 17 bases between. The receptor was isolated from a middle-aged man in good health and CMV-seronegative. Sequenced: PBMCs. The chain has TRBV4-2 and TRBJ2-3, with D maybe TRBD2 (5 bases). The CDR3 spells CASSRRRGTSTDTQYF. CDR3 coding DNA: TGTGCCAGCAGCCGTCGCCGGGGTACTAGTACAGATACGCAGTATTTT.